The 22 T cell receptor beta chains below were found in one sample sequenced in a study of blood T cells in healthy people across ages. PCR was performed a second time for about 6 to 12 cycles using a sample-barcoded 5' primer and a J-beta primer mix. TCRdb independently ran MiXCR on the 5' RACE reads; one entry per CDR3 protein. The sample lists roughly 1.5 million distinct CDR3 sequences, approximately 42% occurring once. The specimen was blood. The receptor set was obtained from a woman younger than 35 in good health.

In its sample, this clonotype was seen a few times. The chain links TRBV27 to TRBJ2-1, with TRBD2 as a possible D gene (6 bases). This CDR3 has 15 residues. Per the germline V gene, CDR1 is MNHEY and CDR2 is SMNVEV (reference sequence). Trimming cost V 5 bases and J 8 bases, with 19 bases left between them. The CDR3 protein is CASSQLPGLLYEQFF. CDR3 bases: TGTGCCAGCAGTCAATTGCCGGGACTGCTGTATGAGCAGTTCTTC.

The chain carries TRBV2 and TRBJ2-5; the D gene is possibly TRBD2 (6 bases). V was clipped by 5 bases and J by 11 bases, with 21 bases between them. Germline assignment: CDR1 SNHLY and CDR2 FYNNEI. This CDR3 has 14 amino acids. The CDR3 bases are TGTGCCAGCAGTCTAGCGATCTACCTCAGGGAGCAGTACTTC. It encodes CASSLAIYLREQYF. The entire variable domain, with the rest obtained from reference TRBV2 and TRBJ2-5, is as follows: EPEVTQTPSHQVTQMGQEVILRCVPISNHLYFYWYRQILGQKVEFLVSFYNNEISEKSEIFDDQFSVERPDGSNFTLKIRSTKLEDSAMYFCASSLAIYLREQYFGPGTRLLVL.

This clonotype was recorded a few times. The CDR3 coding sequence is TGCAGTCCCCCTAGGAGGGATGGTGGCACTGAAGCTTTCTTT. Protein: CSPPRRDGGTEAFF. The V call is TRBV20-1, the J call TRBJ1-1; D unresolved. V lost 8 bases, J lost 4 bases, and 20 bases lay in between. Per the germline V gene, CDR1 is DFQATT and CDR2 is SNEGSKA (reference sequence). The CDR3 contains 14 residues.

The chain recombines TRBV28 with TRBJ2-7, with D tentatively TRBD1 (6 bases). The germline V and J ends were trimmed by 4 bases and 5 bases, with 15 bases remaining between them. Germline V gene sequence: CDR1 MDHEN, CDR2 SYDVKM. This CDR3 has 14 amino acids. CDR3 in amino acids: CASSSRNRVDEQYF. As DNA, the CDR3 is TGTGCCAGCAGTTCCCGGAACAGGGTCGACGAGCAGTACTTC.

The chain combines TRBV9 with TRBJ1-1; unclear D gene. CDR3 length: 14 amino acids. Trimming took 3 bases from V and 4 from J, leaving 13 bases between them. Germline lookup yields CDR1 SGDLS and CDR2 YYNGEE. CDR3 region: CASSERAQTTEAFF. CDR3 coding DNA: TGTGCCAGCAGCGAACGGGCCCAGACCACTGAAGCTTTCTTT.

This clonotype was detected once. The J gene is TRBJ1-5, the V gene TRBV20-1, with a weak D call TRBD1 (5 bases). Between the trimmed V and J ends, which lost 3 bases and 6 bases, there was a span of 9 bases. This CDR3 is built from 12 residues. Germline V gene data show CDR1 as DFQATT and CDR2 as SNEGSKA (reference sequence). CDR3 bases: TGCAGTGCTAGTTCAGGGATTCAGCCCCAGCATTTT. Its translation: CSASSGIQPQHF.

This clonotype was observed a handful of times. The chain uses TRBV29-1 and TRBJ2-1; 15 nucleotides agree with TRBD2. CDR3 length: 16 amino acids. The germline V gene has CDR1 SQVTM and CDR2 ANQGSEA. V lost 6 bases, J lost 0 bases, and 3 bases stayed unmatched. CDR3 bases: TGCAGCGTCGGACTAGCGGGAGGGAGCTCCTACAATGAGCAGTTCTTC. This encodes CSVGLAGGSSYNEQFF.

The genes are TRBV7-9 and TRBJ2-1, with D possibly matching TRBD2 (5 bases). This CDR3 has 16 residues. V shed 1 base and J shed 7 bases, with 17 bases lying between them. CDR1 and CDR2 from the germline V gene are SEHNR and FQNEAQ (reference sequence). The CDR3 sequence is CASSLVVAGIHNEQFF. In nucleotides, the CDR3 is TGTGCCAGCAGCTTAGTGGTCGCGGGTATTCATAATGAGCAGTTCTTC.

The genes are TRBV20-1 and TRBJ1-2; tentative D call: TRBD1 (6 bases). V lost 4 bases, J lost 4 bases, and 13 bases lay in between. There are 13 residues in the CDR3. CDR1 DFQATT and CDR2 SNEGSKA come from the germline V gene (reference sequence). CDR3 sequence reads: CSATPGQFYGYTF. As DNA, the CDR3 is TGCAGTGCTACTCCCGGACAGTTCTATGGCTACACCTTC.

This clonotype has a handful of counts. The rearrangement joins TRBV10-2 to TRBJ2-5; TRBD2 matches 9 bases. Trimming at V came to 4 bases and at J to 4 bases, leaving 1 base not matched to a gene. Germline V lookup: CDR1 WSHSY, CDR2 SAAADI. The CDR3 contains 13 residues. DNA of the CDR3: TGCGCCAGCAGTGGGACTAGCGCAGAGACCCAGTACTTC. Its protein is CASSGTSAETQYF.

The V and J genes are TRBV4-1 and TRBJ2-2, with 10 bases aligning to TRBD2. V trimming: 4 bases; J trimming: 6 bases; junction bases outside the gene matches: 11. CDR3 length: 17 residues. Germline values: CDR1 MGHRA, CDR2 YSYEKL. The CDR3, as DNA: TGCGCCAGCAGCCCCTTTTTAGCGGGGGGCTTTCCCGGGGAGCTGTTTTTT. This codes for CASSPFLAGGFPGELFF.

The V gene is TRBV15, the J gene TRBJ1-5, with no clear D. This CDR3 contains 13 residues. Looked up from germline, CDR1 is LNHNV and CDR2 is YYDKDF (reference sequence). Trimming left V 0 bases short and J 7 bases short, with 7 bases between. For the CDR3, the DNA is TGTGCCACCAGCAGAGATATAGTCCAGCCCCAGCATTTT. Its protein is CATSRDIVQPQHF. Variable domain in full (rest from reference TRBV15 and TRBJ1-5): DAMVIQNPRYQVTQFGKPVTLSCSQTLNHNVMYWYQQKSSQAPKLLFHYYDKDFNNEADTPDNFQSRRPNTSFCFLDIRSPGLGDTAMYLCATSRDIVQPQHFGDGTRLSIL.

The rearrangement links TRBV3-1 to TRBJ2-7; weak D call: TRBD1 (5 bases). The CDR3 runs to 14 residues. Trimming took 5 bases from V and 2 from J, leaving 13 bases between them. Germline CDR1 reads LGHDT; CDR2 reads YNNKEL (reference sequence). Here the CDR3 DNA reads TGTGCCAGCAGCAAGACAGTAGGCACCTACGAGCAGTACTTC. Its translation is CASSKTVGTYEQYF.

The chain carries TRBV6-1 and TRBJ2-3, with D uncertain. CDR1 and CDR2 (germline): MNHNS, SASEGT. V was trimmed by 10 bases and J by 0 bases, leaving 14 bases between them. The CDR3 totals 14 residues. As DNA, the CDR3 is TGTGCCATCGCACTCCGAGCTAGCACAGATACGCAGTATTTT. Amino acids: CAIALRASTDTQYF.

The chain joins TRBV12-3 or TRBV12-4 to TRBJ2-3, with 9 bases that match TRBD2. J lost 5 bases, V lost 1 base, and 4 bases had no gene match. This CDR3 comprises 15 residues. CDR3 loop: CASSLGSGGGDTQYF. In DNA form, the CDR3 reads TGTGCCAGCAGTTTAGGTAGCGGGGGAGGAGATACGCAGTATTTT.

The table lists this clonotype with a few counts. The chain joins TRBV5-5 to TRBJ2-3, with TRBD2 matching over 9 bases. V trimming: 0 bases; J trimming: 4 bases; junction bases outside the gene matches: 3. This CDR3 is built from 15 residues. CDR1 is SGHKS, CDR2 YYEKEE, per germline (reference sequence). As DNA, the CDR3 is TGTGCCAGCAGCTTGGTAGCGGGAGCCCCAGATACGCAGTATTTT. This codes for CASSLVAGAPDTQYF.

This clonotype was detected a few times. V usage is TRBV9 and J usage is TRBJ2-3, with D uncertain. Trimming pared 4 bases from V and 6 bases from J, leaving 12 bases between. The germline gives CDR1 SGDLS, CDR2 YYNGEE. The CDR3 spans 13 residues. The chain's CDR3 is CASSPLGRDTQYF. CDR3 coding DNA: TGTGCCAGCAGCCCGTTAGGAAGGGATACGCAGTATTTT. The full variable domain, rest sourced from reference TRBV9 and TRBJ2-3, is DSGVTQTPKHLITATGQRVTLRCSPRSGDLSVYWYQQSLDQGLQFLIQYYNGEERAKGNILERFSAQQFPDLHSELNLSSLELGDSALYFCASSPLGRDTQYFGPGTRLTVL.

J is TRBJ2-3 and V is TRBV4-2, with 10 bases aligning to TRBD2. The CDR3 spans 16 residues. The V gene end was trimmed by 0 bases and the J gene end by 6 bases; junction bases not matched to a gene: 6. Germline CDR1 and CDR2: LGHNA and YNFKEQ. The CDR3 protein is CASSQELAGGGDTQYF. The CDR3 DNA reads TGTGCCAGCAGCCAAGAATTAGCGGGGGGTGGGGATACGCAGTATTTT.

This clonotype appeared a few times. This chain joins TRBV29-1 and TRBJ2-4; the D is unclear. The CDR3 consists of 13 residues. The V end lost 4 bases, the J end lost 0 bases, and 7 bases lay between the germline ends. The germline V gene encodes CDR1 SQVTM and CDR2 ANQGSEA. The CDR3 sequence: CSVGLIAKNIQYF. Here the CDR3 DNA reads TGCAGCGTTGGACTGATAGCCAAAAACATTCAGTACTTC.

The J gene is TRBJ1-5, the V gene TRBV20-1; 9 nucleotides line up with TRBD1. Per germline, CDR1 DFQATT and CDR2 SNEGSKA (reference sequence). The junction had 19 bases not matched to a gene; V was cut back by 5 bases and J by 2 bases. This CDR3 spans 19 amino acids. In nucleotides, the CDR3 is TGCAGTGCTTTTGGTCCACCGGGACAGGGACGTGGTGGCAATCAGCCCCAGCATTTT. Translated: CSAFGPPGQGRGGNQPQHF.

The table lists this clonotype with a few counts. J is TRBJ2-1 and V is TRBV4-1; TRBD1 aligns across 8 bases. CDR3 length equals 15 residues. CDR1 and CDR2 (germline): MGHRA, YSYEKL. The V and J ends lost 5 bases and 2 bases, in that order; junction bases with no gene match: 5. DNA of the CDR3: TGCGCCAGCAGCGGACCGGGACAGGCCTACAATGAGCAGTTCTTC. Translated: CASSGPGQAYNEQFF.

The V gene is TRBV7-2, the J gene TRBJ2-4; no clear D gene. CDR1 and CDR2 from the germline V gene are SGHTA and FQGNSA. Deletions cut 3 bases from V and 0 bases from J, with 9 bases between. The CDR3 spans 15 residues. The CDR3 nucleotides are TGTGCCAGCAGCTTTCAAAGGGTAGCCAAAAACATTCAGTACTTC. Its protein product is CASSFQRVAKNIQYF.